A single sample is the source of the 21 T cell receptor beta chains below, sequenced in a study of shared clonotypes between healthy human individuals. The repertoire was sequenced with immunoSEQ multiplex PCR; TCRdb's copy has only in-frame clones and lacks some. The table shows hundreds of thousands of clones, with 96% occurring only once. Sample: naive CD4+ T cells sorted from blood. Noted subset: CD45RA+ positively selected. All receptors derive from a woman younger than 45 in good health.

This clone was recorded once. This chain uses TRBV7-2 with TRBJ2-7; 12 bases are a match to TRBD2. V dropped 5 bases and J dropped 0; count of bases not matched to a gene: 11. This CDR3 contains 18 residues. The V gene's germline CDR1 is SGHTA and CDR2 FQGNSA. The CDR3 loop is CASSPRKKTSGSSYEQYF. The CDR3 DNA sequence: TGTGCCAGCAGCCCGAGAAAAAAGACTAGCGGGAGCTCCTACGAGCAGTACTTC.

The table lists this clone with a count of one. V and J are TRBV7-9 and TRBJ1-2; TRBD1 agrees at 7 bases. CDR1 and CDR2 (germline): SEHNR, FQNEAQ (reference sequence). The V and J ends lost 2 bases and 2 bases, in that order; junction bases with no gene match: 5. CDR3 length: 15 residues. This chain's CDR3 is CASSLLRDSNYGYTF. The CDR3 DNA follows: TGTGCCAGCAGCTTACTCCGGGACAGCAACTATGGCTACACCTTC. The whole variable domain, remainder taken from reference TRBV7-9 and TRBJ1-2, is DTGVSQNPRHKITKRGQNVTFRCDPISEHNRLYWYRQTLGQGPEFLTYFQNEAQLEKSRLLSDRFSAERPKGSFSTLEIQRTEQGDSAMYLCASSLLRDSNYGYTFGSGTRLTVV.

As DNA, the CDR3 is TGTGCCAGCTCACAACGGACAGTCGTGGGCACTGAAGCTTTCTTT. Residues: CASSQRTVVGTEAFF. The chain has TRBV18 and TRBJ1-1; D perhaps matches TRBD1 (6 bases). This CDR3 is 15 amino acids long. The ends were cut back, 4 bases at V and 4 bases at J, with 16 bases in the middle. Germline V gives CDR1 KGHSH, CDR2 LQKENI.

The V call is TRBV19, the J call TRBJ2-5, with TRBD1 identical over 10 bases. V trimming: 4 bases; J trimming: 4 bases; junction bases outside the gene matches: 3. The germline CDR1 and CDR2 sequences are LNHDA and SQIVND (reference sequence). This CDR3 contains 14 residues. CDR3 bases: TGTGCCAGTAGTAGAGGACAGGGGGTAGAGACCCAGTACTTC. It specifies CASSRGQGVETQYF.

The chain joins TRBV5-1 to TRBJ2-2; 8 bases match TRBD2. The CDR3 covers 16 residues. Germline CDR1 is SGHRS and CDR2 is YFSETQ. V was pared by 4 bases and J by 6 bases, with 11 bases of the junction left unmatched. CDR3 nucleotide sequence: TGCGCCAGCAGCGGGCTAGGAGCGGGAGCGGCCGGGGAGCTGTTTTTT. Encoded protein: CASSGLGAGAAGELFF.

This clone is a singleton in its sample. The V call is TRBV19, the J call TRBJ2-7; 10 positions agree with TRBD1. Trimming removed 5 bases from V and 6 bases from J; junction bases left unmatched: 10. The CDR3 is 15 residues long. Germline loops: CDR1 LNHDA, CDR2 SQIVND (reference sequence). CDR3 in amino acids: CASSFWGTGVAEQYF. DNA for the CDR3: TGTGCCAGTAGTTTCTGGGGGACAGGGGTCGCCGAGCAGTACTTC.

The rearrangement uses TRBV2 and TRBJ2-1; D is undetermined. CDR3 length: 17 amino acids. The germline V gene encodes CDR1 SNHLY and CDR2 FYNNEI. V gave up 5 bases and J gave up 5 bases, with 22 bases separating them. The CDR3 coding sequence is TGTGCCAGCAGTCCCGAACACGGCATATCAAAAAACAATGAGCAGTTCTTC. This gives the protein CASSPEHGISKNNEQFF.

V is TRBV11-2 and J is TRBJ2-3; perhaps TRBD1 as D (6 bases). CDR1 SGHAT and CDR2 FQNNGV come from the germline V gene. Trimming pared 7 bases from V and 4 bases from J, leaving 18 bases between. The CDR3 is 15 amino acids. The DNA for the CDR3 is TGTGCCAGCAACCCTATAGGGGGATGGGCAGATACGCAGTATTTT. Translating gives CASNPIGGWADTQYF.

This chain uses TRBV4-1 with TRBJ2-7; TRBD2 aligns across 9 bases. The CDR3 is 16 residues long. Germline CDR1 is MGHRA and CDR2 is YSYEKL. With 1 base clipped from V and 3 bases from J, the junction kept 7 bases outside the gene matches. This chain's CDR3 is CASSQALREGFYEQYF. CDR3 nucleotide sequence: TGCGCCAGCAGCCAAGCGTTGCGGGAGGGCTTCTACGAGCAGTACTTC.

As to this clone: Different DNA sequences within this sample yield the same CDR3. The V gene is TRBV7-9, the J gene TRBJ2-7; D is perhaps TRBD2 (5 bases). CDR3 length: 13 residues. V lost 3 bases, J lost 0 bases, and 6 bases lay in between. The germline V gene encodes CDR1 SEHNR and CDR2 FQNEAQ (reference sequence). The CDR3 coding sequence is TGTGCCAGCAGCTTTGCGGGCTCCTACGAGCAGTACTTC. It translates to CASSFAGSYEQYF.

The chain employs TRBV19 and TRBJ2-7; 7 nucleotides align to TRBD1. V shed 1 base, J shed 3 bases, and the junction held 9 bases outside the gene matches. Germline CDR1 LNHDA, CDR2 SQIVND (reference sequence). The CDR3 spans 16 residues. CDR3 sequence (DNA): TGTGCCAGTAGTATAGGCTCTTGGACAGGTATCTACGAGCAGTACTTC. Translating it yields CASSIGSWTGIYEQYF.

This chain links TRBV18 with TRBJ1-1; D not resolved. Germline V gene lookup returns CDR1 KGHSH and CDR2 LQKENI. V lost 6 bases and J lost 0, with 14 bases in between. The CDR3 is 15 residues long. The CDR3 spells CASSRRLEVNTEAFF. CDR3 sequence (DNA): TGTGCCAGCTCGCGGCGATTGGAGGTGAACACTGAAGCTTTCTTT.

This chain joins TRBV10-2 and TRBJ2-3; D is unclear. This CDR3 has 13 amino acids. V was trimmed by 7 bases and J by 2 bases, leaving 10 bases between them. Germline V gene lookup returns CDR1 WSHSY and CDR2 SAAADI. CDR3 sequence: CASIHTATDTQYF. The CDR3 DNA is TGCGCCAGCATACATACAGCCACAGATACGCAGTATTTT.

The chain joins TRBV5-1 to TRBJ2-5; TRBD2 matches at 10 bases. The CDR3 loop spans 17 amino acids. Trimming took 3 bases from V and 1 from J; bases not matched to a gene: 9. From germline, CDR1 is SGHRS and CDR2 YFSETQ. The DNA for the CDR3 is TGCGCCAGCAGCTCCGGTGGGAGCGGGAGGGTCCAAGAGACCCAGTACTTC. This encodes CASSSGGSGRVQETQYF.

V usage is TRBV29-1 and J usage is TRBJ2-2; no clear D. Germline V lookup: CDR1 SQVTM, CDR2 ANQGSEA. V lost 3 bases to trimming and J lost 3 bases, with 14 bases between them. The CDR3 covers 15 residues. In DNA, the CDR3 is TGCAGCGTTGAGTTTGGGCAGGTTCACACCGGGGAGCTGTTTTTT. Protein: CSVEFGQVHTGELFF.

This chain joins TRBV14 and TRBJ2-6, with 10 bases aligning to TRBD1. V dropped 2 bases and J dropped 3; count of bases not matched to a gene: 13. The CDR3 totals 20 residues. The germline gives CDR1 SGHDN, CDR2 FVKESK. CDR3 loop: CASSQRQGAEKGGGANVLTF. For the CDR3, the DNA is TGTGCCAGCAGCCAAAGACAGGGGGCGGAGAAGGGCGGTGGGGCCAACGTCCTGACTTTC.

This clone was seen just once. The chain's CDR3 is CASREDRVTGELFF. In nucleotides, the CDR3 is TGTGCCAGCAGAGAAGACAGGGTAACCGGGGAGCTGTTTTTT. The gene calls are TRBV6-4 and TRBJ2-2; TRBD1 aligns across 7 bases. The V and J ends lost 6 bases and 5 bases, in that order; junction bases with no gene match: 6. Germline CDR1 reads MRHNA; CDR2 reads SNTAGT. CDR3 length: 14 amino acids.

The V call is TRBV28, the J call TRBJ2-3; 12 bases are a match to TRBD2. CDR1 MDHEN and CDR2 SYDVKM come from the germline V gene. The V gene end was trimmed by 6 bases and the J gene end by 8 bases; junction bases not matched to a gene: 9. The CDR3 is made up of 15 amino acids. The CDR3 sequence: CASRTSGSSTATQYF. The CDR3 region has the DNA TGTGCCAGCAGGACTAGCGGGAGCTCCACTGCTACGCAGTATTTT.

The CDR3: CASSSLFSGIEAFF. The DNA for the CDR3 is TGTGCCAGCAGTTCTCTGTTCTCAGGGATCGAAGCTTTCTTT. The chain combines TRBV6-5 with TRBJ1-1; D is possibly TRBD1 (5 bases). The CDR3 covers 14 residues. V lost 4 bases to trimming and J lost 8 bases, with 17 bases between them. CDR1 is MNHEY, CDR2 SVGAGI, per germline.

The chain carries TRBV28 and TRBJ2-7; TRBD2 matches 12 bases. This CDR3 region has 14 residues. V shed 5 bases, J shed 2 bases, and the junction held 1 base outside the gene matches. Germline assignment: CDR1 MDHEN and CDR2 SYDVKM. The CDR3 bases are TGTGCCAGCAGTCGGACTAGCGGGACCTACGAGCAGTACTTC. Protein sequence: CASSRTSGTYEQYF.

CDR3 nucleotide sequence: TGTGCCAGCTCTAGACAGGCTGCAACTAATGAAAAACTGTTTTTT. This translates into CASSRQAATNEKLFF. The chain joins TRBV2 to TRBJ1-4, with a tentative D call TRBD1 (6 bases). The CDR3 consists of 15 residues. Looked up from germline, CDR1 is SNHLY and CDR2 is FYNNEI. The V gene lost 8 bases and the J gene lost 0 bases, with 13 bases spanning the gap. The complete variable domain, with remaining parts taken from reference TRBV2 and TRBJ1-4, reads EPEVTQTPSHQVTQMGQEVILRCVPISNHLYFYWYRQILGQKVEFLVSFYNNEISEKSEIFDDQFSVERPDGSNFTLKIRSTKLEDSAMYFCASSRQAATNEKLFFGSGTQLSVL.